The 18 T cell receptor beta chains below come from one sample, sequenced in a study of CD8 T cells in Susac syndrome. The RNA input was roughly 0.45 to 1 ug, and it was reverse transcribed with random hexamers. TCRdb passed the immunoSEQ multiplex PCR reads through MiXCR, listing each CDR3 protein once. The table has about 83,000 distinct CDR3 sequences, 96% seen once. The sequenced sample consisted of CD8+ T cells from PBMCs. The receptors shown here come from a human donor with Susac syndrome.

V gene TRBV11-1 combines with J gene TRBJ2-7; 10 nucleotides align to TRBD1. The CDR3 sequence is 15 residues long. CDR1 is SGHAT and CDR2 is FQDESV in the germline V gene (reference sequence). Trimming at V came to 3 bases and at J to 3 bases, leaving 5 bases not matched to a gene. The CDR3: CASSFRRDRGYEQYF. CDR3 nucleotide sequence: TGTGCCAGCAGCTTTCGCCGGGACAGGGGCTACGAGCAGTACTTC.

This clonotype was detected once. The chain joins TRBV6-6 to TRBJ2-3; 10 nucleotides match TRBD2. Germline V gives CDR1 MNHNY, CDR2 SVGAGI (reference sequence). CDR3 length: 14 amino acids. The J segment lost 5 bases and the V segment lost 8 bases, leaving 7 bases of the junction unmatched. CDR3 protein: CASQAGGPGDTQYF. In nucleotides, the CDR3 is TGTGCCAGCCAAGCGGGGGGGCCGGGAGATACGCAGTATTTT.

As concerns this clonotype: The junction and the germline gene differ at one end; a read error may be behind it. The chain is built from TRBV19 and TRBJ1-5; no reliable D call. Germline V gene sequence: CDR1 LNHDA, CDR2 SQIVND (reference sequence). The CDR3 covers 12 residues. For the CDR3, the DNA is TGTGCCAGTAGGATAGCCAATCAGCCCCAGCATTTT. It is translated as CASRIANQPQHF.

The J gene is TRBJ1-1, the V gene TRBV11-2; no clear D. The V end was cut by 1 base, the J end by 4 bases, with 7 bases between. The CDR3 extends over 13 amino acids. CDR1 SGHAT and CDR2 FQNNGV come from the germline V gene. The CDR3 loop reads CASSLAVGTEAFF. The CDR3 region has the DNA TGTGCCAGCAGCTTAGCCGTAGGCACTGAAGCTTTCTTT.

The chain recombines TRBV20-1 with TRBJ2-7, with D tentatively TRBD1 (5 bases). This CDR3 contains 11 residues. Germline V lookup: CDR1 DFQATT, CDR2 SNEGSKA (reference sequence). Trimming took 3 bases from V and 4 from J, leaving 7 bases between them. The CDR3 DNA is TGCAGTGCTAGTAAGGGGTACGAGCAGTACTTC. Its protein product is CSASKGYEQYF.

This clonotype showed up just once. The chain's CDR3 is CASRPYPINEKLFF. For the CDR3, the DNA is TGTGCCAGCCGCCCCTACCCCATAAATGAAAAACTGTTTTTT. J is TRBJ1-4 and V is TRBV6-5, with D uncertain. Germline values: CDR1 MNHEY, CDR2 SVGAGI. Between the trimmed V and J ends, which lost 8 bases and 5 bases, there was a span of 15 bases. The length of the CDR3 is 14 residues.

This clonotype occurred once. The chain recombines TRBV28 with TRBJ2-7; D might be TRBD1 (6 bases). The V gene's germline CDR1 is MDHEN and CDR2 SYDVKM. There are 13 residues in the CDR3. V was trimmed by 7 bases and J by 5 bases, leaving 15 bases between them. CDR3 DNA: TGTGCCAGCACCCTACAGGGAAGGGACGAGCAGTACTTC. This encodes CASTLQGRDEQYF.

The V call is TRBV6-4, the J call TRBJ2-2; D ambiguous. Trimming left V 0 bases short and J 6 bases short, with 5 bases between. The CDR3 is 13 amino acids. CDR1 and CDR2 from the germline V gene are MRHNA and SNTAGT. The CDR3, as DNA: TGTGCCAGCAGTGACTCCGTATCCGGGGAGCTGTTTTTT. Protein sequence: CASSDSVSGELFF.

This clonotype was observed once. The chain joins TRBV5-4 to TRBJ2-5, with D tentatively TRBD1 (6 bases). Germline V gene lookup returns CDR1 SGHNT and CDR2 YYREEE (reference sequence). The length of the CDR3 is 13 residues. With 3 bases removed from V and 3 bases from J, the gap between germline ends came to 9 bases. CDR3 bases: TGTGCCAGCAGCTCTACAGGGAAAGAGACCCAGTACTTC. Amino acids: CASSSTGKETQYF. The full variable domain, completed using reference TRBV5-4 and TRBJ2-5, is ETGVTQSPTHLIKTRGQQVTLRCSSQSGHNTVSWYQQALGQGPQFIFQYYREEENGRGNFPPRFSGLQFPNYSSELNVNALELDDSALYLCASSSTGKETQYFGPGTRLLVL.

The V call is TRBV13, the J call TRBJ1-1, with D unclear. Trimming pared 1 base from V and 8 bases from J, leaving 17 bases between. The CDR3 runs 15 residues. Per the germline V gene, CDR1 is PRHDT and CDR2 is FYEKMQ (reference sequence). CDR3 nucleotide sequence: TGTGCCAGCAGCTTAGTGACCACCTCAGGCAGGGAAGCTTTCTTT. Translated: CASSLVTTSGREAFF.

The gene calls are TRBV4-1 and TRBJ2-1; no clear D gene. The CDR3 runs 13 residues. CDR1 and CDR2 from the germline V gene are MGHRA and YSYEKL. V was shortened by 0 bases and J by 7 bases, with 7 bases between the two germline ends. Written as DNA, the CDR3 is TGCGCCAGCAGCCAAGATCAGCCGAATGAGCAGTTCTTC. Protein sequence: CASSQDQPNEQFF.

CDR3 nucleotides: TGTGCCAGCAGCTTTTTCATCTCCCAAGAGACCCAGTACTTC. Protein sequence: CASSFFISQETQYF. The chain joins TRBV7-8 to TRBJ2-5, with D uncertain. CDR3 length: 14 residues. Germline values: CDR1 SGHVS, CDR2 FQNEAQ. Trimming shortened V by 3 bases and J by 1 base, and 9 bases separated the two germline ends.

The CDR3 coding sequence is TGTGCCAGCAGTTTAGGGACTACGCACACAGATACGCAGTATTTT. It specifies CASSLGTTHTDTQYF. The J gene is TRBJ2-3, the V gene TRBV12-3 or TRBV12-4, with D possibly TRBD2 on 6 matching bases. This CDR3 is 15 amino acids long. The V gene lost 1 base and the J gene lost 2 bases, with 10 bases spanning the gap.

The V gene is TRBV4-3, the J gene TRBJ2-1; D is uncertain. The CDR3 sequence is 17 residues long. Germline V gene sequence: CDR1 LGHNA, CDR2 YSLEER. The germline V and J ends were trimmed by 0 bases and 2 bases, with 14 bases remaining between them. The CDR3 spells CASSQDSTQVAYNEQFF. DNA of the CDR3: TGCGCCAGCAGCCAAGATAGTACGCAGGTAGCCTACAATGAGCAGTTCTTC.

DNA of the CDR3: TGCAGTGCTTATCCCGGGACCCCCTCCTACGAGCAGTACTTC. Its translation: CSAYPGTPSYEQYF. J is TRBJ2-7 and V is TRBV20-1; either TRBD1 or TRBD2 may supply D (5 bases each). V was clipped by 5 bases and J by 0 bases, with 14 bases between them. The germline CDR1 and CDR2 sequences are DFQATT and SNEGSKA (reference sequence). The CDR3 sequence is 14 residues long.

The V and J genes are TRBV4-3 and TRBJ1-2, with D tentatively TRBD1 (6 bases). Germline lookup yields CDR1 LGHNA and CDR2 YSLEER. The V end was cut by 1 base, the J end by 8 bases, with 17 bases between. The CDR3 is made up of 15 amino acids. The CDR3 here is CASSQVLSTGSGYTF. The CDR3 bases are TGCGCCAGCAGCCAAGTTCTCTCGACAGGTTCCGGCTACACCTTC.

This chain connects TRBV30 to TRBJ2-1; a possible D gene is TRBD1 (5 bases). Germline assignment: CDR1 GTSNPN and CDR2 SVGIG (reference sequence). The CDR3 runs to 15 residues. The V gene lost 3 bases and the J gene lost 1 base, with 13 bases spanning the gap. CDR3 DNA: TGTGCCTGGAGAAATTTCAGGGATTCCTACAATGAGCAGTTCTTC. This codes for CAWRNFRDSYNEQFF.

The rearrangement uses TRBV9 and TRBJ2-3; D call uncertain. The V gene's germline CDR1 is SGDLS and CDR2 YYNGEE. Trimming took off 3 bases at V and 1 base at J, with 12 bases between the two ends. This CDR3 has 15 amino acids. The DNA for the CDR3 is TGTGCCAGCAGCGCCGATGGCCGGGGCACAGATACGCAGTATTTT. Amino acids: CASSADGRGTDTQYF.